This T cell receptor beta chain was found in a study of T cell responses to AZD1222 COVID-19 vaccine. Study-level points and caveats: Compared with day 0, the breadth and depth of the Spike-specific TCR repertoire rose significantly after two doses of AZD1222. Just a handful of people given AZD1222 tested seropositive at baseline.

Details on this clone: The antigen is undetermined.

Profiling relied on immunoSEQ multiplex PCR, and the TCRdb table lists in-frame clones only, not all of them. The data contain 100,000 or so clones, about 86% of them singletons. The CDR3 spans 13 residues. The V gene end was trimmed by 2 bases and the J gene end by 6 bases; junction bases not matched to a gene: 3. Germline V gene sequence: CDR1 SGHDT, CDR2 YYEEEE. Combined were second doses at about 4 or about 12 weeks. The chain has TRBV5-6 and TRBJ1-1; 8 bases align to TRBD1. The starting material was peripheral blood, obtained 28 days after the second AZD1222 dose. The receptor comes from an adult who received the AZD1222 COVID-19 vaccine. The CDR3 coding sequence is TGTGCCAGCAGCTTCGCAGGGGGCTCTGAAGCTTTCTTT. Amino acids: CASSFAGGSEAFF.